This T cell receptor beta chain is from a study of radiation and T cells in renal cell carcinoma (dated by TCRdb to about 2020). With respect to the entire study: A total of around 50 samples underwent TCR beta sequencing, made up of approximately 26 tumors and around 27 peripheral blood samples. Across all 50 or so samples, 4,016,671 unique CDR3 nucleotide sequences, encoding 2,658,974 unique CDR3 amino acid sequences, were identified. General findings and caveats noted by the study authors: Because only small tumor regions of around 1 g were available, intratumoral heterogeneity was not captured. With a single-armed trial design, the study had no way to address how radiation dose or scheduling affects the TCR repertoire. Irradiated tumors contained more dominant CDR3 motifs, and these motifs occupied a larger share of the repertoire than in control tumors. Higher TCR clonality was observed in irradiated tumors than in controls, with an average of approximately 50% of the repertoire accounted for by the top 100 clonotypes, compared with around 45% in nephrectomy-only tumors.

Measured from the cysteine to the phenylalanine, the CDR3 is 16 residues long. Only CDR3 DNA remains: 48 bases, in frame from the first base. Trimming leaves V shorter by 2 bases and J shorter by 6 bases, with the junction holding 8 bases beyond the gene matches. CDR1 and CDR2 are drawn from the germline V gene: SGHTA, FQGTGA. TCR beta libraries were generated from genomic DNA with the immunoSEQ kit, following the manufacturer's recommendations. For library preparation, a first multiplex PCR was performed with proprietary primers, followed by a second PCR in which unique barcodes were added, and bead cleanups were performed after each round. A positive control reaction and a negative control reaction, both provided in the kit, were run with every batch of samples. The final libraries underwent checking on an Agilent 4200 TapeStation D1000 ScreenTape, volumetric pooling, and quantification by qPCR. Sequencing ran on an Illumina NextSeq500 with a MidOutput 150-cycle cartridge, using 156 Read1 and 15 Index1 cycles with kit custom primers. The pooled library was loaded at 0.75 to 1 pM, with a roughly 18% PhiX control spiked in. The paper's processing steps were these. The vendor-processed data were analyzed in R, and a clonotype was defined as all T cells that share the same CDR3 nucleotide sequence. In the clone abundance analyses, frequencies in each sample were normalized to that sample's 10,000 most abundant clones. Public T cell clones, which averaged fewer than five per sample, were excluded before analysis. Dominant motifs were analyzed with ImmunoMap using the PAM10 matrix, a gap penalty of 30, and a homology threshold of 0.3, and motifs with a cumulative frequency of at least 0.01 were considered dominant. TCRdb mirrors the immuneACCESS table, restricted to in-frame sequences. Some clones are absent from its copies; in checked studies, under half trace to an unresolved V gene, and the reason for the others is unknown. The D gene and trimming were derived from the DNA, and the V and J assignments and clone size from that table. This sample gives roughly 8,000 clones in total; less than 65% of them show up just once. The top ten constitute 40% of the sample.

This clone was seen a handful of times. It lacks a known antigen. Base qualities are missing; no much larger clone stands one base away. The sample's time point label, in plain terms: tumor resected at nephrectomy. The treatment or condition label here, explained by the study, means: treatment-naive control, cytoreductive nephrectomy. Control tumors were obtained from treatment-naive renal cell carcinoma patients in whom cytoreductive nephrectomy was performed without prior radiation. Renal cell carcinoma with clear cell pathology was present in all patients. Control tumors used for TCR sequencing came from a handful of females and roughly ten males, resected 2011 to 2014, with median age roughly 52 years (range roughly 35 to 85). Tumor processing involved mechanical dissociation, digestion with collagenase/hyaluronidase at 37 degrees C, handling in gentleMACS C tubes, and storage in liquid nitrogen. Genomic DNA for TCR sequencing was prepared using the QIAamp DNA Blood Mini Kit (Qiagen). The analyses included just those samples that passed every quality control check.

Material: tumor tissue, obtained from a patient whose treatment was nephrectomy without radiotherapy. The source is a woman aged 70-85 years with renal cell carcinoma. The chain was built from TRBV7-3 and TRBJ2-1; 9 middle bases align to TRBD1. The CDR3 reads as follows: CASSLQSGQGFNEQFF. The DNA sequence reads TGTGCCAGCAGCTTACAATCGGGACAGGGTTTCAATGAGCAGTTCTTC.